This T cell receptor beta chain is drawn from a study of cytomegalovirus exposure and HLA in healthy donors. A word on this clone: Antigen unknown.

J lost 4 bases, V lost 1 base, and 3 bases had no gene match. CDR3 length: 14 residues. Germline V gene sequence: CDR1 MDHEN, CDR2 SYDVKM. Study conclusions and caveats: While the bulk of TCR sequences proved rare, some public TCRs turned up in many donors. TCR beta chains numbering some 160 were designated cytomegalovirus-associated.

This table comes from immunoSEQ multiplex PCR, and its TCRdb copy is limited to in-frame clones, with some not included. This table has roughly 50,000 clones, roughly 90% appearing once. This TCR was sampled from a man between 18 and 29 years old in good health and CMV-seronegative. The material sequenced was PBMCs. This rearrangement joins TRBV28 to TRBJ2-7; 8 nucleotides align to TRBD2. The CDR3 is CASSLSGRGYEQYF. The DNA of the CDR3 is TGTGCCAGCAGTTTATCCGGGAGGGGATACGAGCAGTACTTC.